Following are 8 T cell receptor beta chains from one sample sequenced in a study of shared clonotypes between healthy human individuals. Sequencing was performed with immunoSEQ multiplex PCR; in TCRdb, only in-frame clones are kept and a portion is missing. Of 2.3 million or so clones listed, just over 90% are singletons. Sequenced: naive CD4+ T cells from PBMCs. Regarding subset: CD45RA+ positively selected. These TCRs come from a man aged 18 to 30 in good health. Some clones in this sample may be carry-over from other donors' samples.

Comment on this clone: The sample holds other DNA sequences that translate to the same CDR3. V and J are TRBV6-5 and TRBJ1-1; D is unclear. V lost 0 bases and J lost 2, with 7 bases in between. This CDR3 spans 14 amino acids. The V gene's germline CDR1 is MNHEY and CDR2 SVGAGI. CDR3: CASSYSGGNTEAFF. Written as DNA, the CDR3 is TGTGCCAGCAGTTACTCGGGAGGAAACACTGAAGCTTTCTTT.

This clone was observed once. The chain has TRBV25-1 and TRBJ2-2; 8 nucleotides match TRBD1. The CDR3 spans 17 residues. Germline CDR1 and CDR2: MGHDK and SYGVNS. Losses at the gene ends were 4 bases for V and 7 bases for J; bases not matched to a gene: 14. This chain's CDR3 is CASSVQGQGGLGGELFF. In DNA, the CDR3 is TGTGCCAGCAGTGTTCAAGGACAGGGTGGTTTGGGCGGGGAGCTGTTTTTT.

The J gene is TRBJ2-7, the V gene TRBV25-1, with TRBD1 identical over 9 bases. CDR3 length: 14 residues. Germline CDR1 is MGHDK and CDR2 is SYGVNS. V gave up 7 bases and J gave up 4 bases; unmatched junction bases: 8. In DNA form, the CDR3 reads TGTGCCAGCATGGGGGACAGGGAAGCTTACGAGCAGTACTTC. Translating gives CASMGDREAYEQYF.

This sequence joins TRBV11-2 and TRBJ1-3; a weak D match, TRBD1 (6 bases). The CDR3 has 14 amino acids. The germline V gene has CDR1 SGHAT and CDR2 FQNNGV. Trimming took 1 base from V and 4 from J, leaving 8 bases between them. CDR3 coding DNA: TGTGCCAGCAGCTTAGGACAGGCGGGAAACACCATATATTTT. Translated: CASSLGQAGNTIYF.

This chain uses TRBV27 with TRBJ2-7; 7 bases are shared with TRBD2. Germline V gene data show CDR1 as MNHEY and CDR2 as SMNVEV (reference sequence). The V gene end was trimmed by 2 bases and the J gene end by 5 bases; junction bases not matched to a gene: 12. The CDR3 contains 16 residues. CDR3 DNA: TGTGCCAGCAGTTTACGGCGGGGGTCCTCCGGGGACGAGCAGTACTTC. It yields the protein CASSLRRGSSGDEQYF.

The chain links TRBV4-2 to TRBJ2-3; 11 bases are shared with TRBD1. V lost 1 base to trimming and J lost 6 bases; unmatched junction nucleotides: 3. Germline assignment: CDR1 LGHNA and CDR2 YNFKEQ. The CDR3 runs to 15 residues. For the CDR3, the DNA is TGTGCCAGCAGCCAAGGGACAGGGGGCGACGATACGCAGTATTTT. It codes for CASSQGTGGDDTQYF.

The chain employs TRBV7-3 and TRBJ1-5, with D unresolved. Trimming took off 0 bases at V and 7 bases at J, with 7 bases between the two ends. CDR3 length: 13 residues. Germline V lookup: CDR1 SGHTA, CDR2 FQGTGA. CDR3 DNA sequence: TGTGCCAGCAGCTTAACGATGGAACAGCCCCAGCATTTT. It is translated as CASSLTMEQPQHF.

The chain links TRBV10-3 to TRBJ2-5; 9 positions match TRBD2. The CDR3 sequence is 14 residues long. Germline-derived CDR1 and CDR2 are ENHRY and SYGVKD. V shed 8 bases, J shed 0 bases, and the junction held 4 bases outside the gene matches. DNA of the CDR3: TGTGCCATCCGTGGCGGGAGGGACCAAGAGACCCAGTACTTC. It codes for CAIRGGRDQETQYF.